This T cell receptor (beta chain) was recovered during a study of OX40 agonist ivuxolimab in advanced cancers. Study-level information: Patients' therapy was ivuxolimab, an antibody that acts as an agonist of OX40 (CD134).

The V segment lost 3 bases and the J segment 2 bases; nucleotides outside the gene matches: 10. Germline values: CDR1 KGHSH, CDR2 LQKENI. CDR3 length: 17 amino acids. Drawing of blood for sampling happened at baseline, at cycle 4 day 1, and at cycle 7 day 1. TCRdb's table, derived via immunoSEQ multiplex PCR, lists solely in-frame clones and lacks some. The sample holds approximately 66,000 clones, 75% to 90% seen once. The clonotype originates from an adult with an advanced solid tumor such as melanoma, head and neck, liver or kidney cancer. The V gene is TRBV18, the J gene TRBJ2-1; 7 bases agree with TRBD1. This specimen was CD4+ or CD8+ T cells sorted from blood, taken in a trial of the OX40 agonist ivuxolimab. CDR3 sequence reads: CASSPNPNRGPYNEQFF. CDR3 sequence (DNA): TGTGCCAGCTCACCTAATCCCAACAGGGGTCCCTACAATGAGCAGTTCTTC.